These 27 T cell receptor beta chains came from one sample sequenced in a study of blood T cell repertoires in COVID-19. The method was immunoSEQ multiplex PCR; TCRdb's version includes in-frame clones alone and lacks a portion of them. The table lists about 160,000 clones, roughly 89% of them singletons. Sequenced: peripheral blood. These receptors all come from a woman aged 65 to 85 with COVID-19, enrolled during active disease.

This clone was found a few times. The chain couples TRBV28 to TRBJ1-3, with 9 bases lining up with TRBD1. Germline CDR1 MDHEN, CDR2 SYDVKM. Trimming at V came to 4 bases and at J to 4 bases, leaving 5 bases not matched to a gene. The CDR3 extends over 15 amino acids. DNA for the CDR3: TGTGCCAGCAGTTCCGGGGACAGGGCGGGAAACACCATATATTTT. Encoded protein: CASSSGDRAGNTIYF.

The chain employs TRBV7-9 and TRBJ2-3; 10 nucleotides align to TRBD1. Per germline, CDR1 SEHNR and CDR2 FQNEAQ (reference sequence). V shed 5 bases and J 2 bases; nucleotides not matched to a gene: 7. This CDR3 comprises 16 residues. The CDR3 region has the DNA TGTGCCAGCAGCCAGATGACAGGGGGCCCCACAGATACGCAGTATTTT. Encoded protein: CASSQMTGGPTDTQYF.

This clone was observed a single time. V is TRBV28 and J is TRBJ1-4; D gene unclear. The CDR3 contains 14 residues. The germline CDR1 and CDR2 sequences are MDHEN and SYDVKM. With 5 bases removed from V and 0 bases from J, the gap between germline ends came to 7 bases. CDR3 coding DNA: TGTGCCAGCAGTCGGAGTGCAACTAATGAAAAACTGTTTTTT. It specifies CASSRSATNEKLFF.

The gene calls are TRBV3-1 (or the pseudogene TRBV3-2) and TRBJ1-2; 9 bases are shared with TRBD1. CDR3 length: 12 amino acids. Trimming took 6 bases from V and 8 from J; bases not matched to a gene: 4. The germline V gene encodes CDR1 LGHDT and CDR2 YNNKEL (reference sequence). The DNA of the CDR3 is TGTGCCAGCAGTTTACAGGGGGCAGGCTACACCTTC. Translating it yields CASSLQGAGYTF.

This rearrangement joins TRBV5-1 to TRBJ2-1; tentatively, D is TRBD2 (6 bases). Germline V gene sequence: CDR1 SGHRS, CDR2 YFSETQ. The ends were cut back, 8 bases at V and 4 bases at J, with 16 bases in the middle. CDR3 size: 14 residues. As DNA, the CDR3 is TGCGCCAGTGCACCGGGACTTTCTTACAATGAGCAGTTCTTC. Its translation: CASAPGLSYNEQFF. Full variable domain (rest looked up from reference TRBV5-1 and TRBJ2-1): KAGVTQTPRYLIKTRGQQVTLSCSPISGHRSVSWYQQTPGQGLQFLFEYFSETQRNKGNFPGRFSGRQFSNSRSEMNVSTLELGDSALYLCASAPGLSYNEQFFGPGTRLTVL.

The rearrangement joins TRBV5-6 to TRBJ1-2; possibly TRBD1 for D (5 bases). Germline V gives CDR1 SGHDT, CDR2 YYEEEE. There are 16 residues in the CDR3. Trimming cost V 5 bases and J 4 bases, with 21 bases left between them. CDR3 amino acids: CASSDGQGRLRYGYTF. CDR3 coding DNA: TGTGCCAGCAGTGACGGGCAGGGTCGGTTGCGCTATGGCTACACCTTC.

This clone was seen once. V is TRBV3-1 (or the pseudogene TRBV3-2) and J is TRBJ2-5, with D perhaps matching TRBD2 (6 bases). CDR1 and CDR2 (germline): LGHDT, YNNKEL (reference sequence). Trimming took 2 bases from V and 1 from J, leaving 17 bases between them. CDR3 length equals 17 residues. Here the CDR3 reads CASSQTRLTGLQETQYF. DNA of the CDR3: TGTGCCAGCAGCCAAACTCGATTAACGGGACTCCAAGAGACCCAGTACTTC.

The chain recombines TRBV24-1 with TRBJ1-5, with 7 bases lining up with TRBD1. This CDR3 is built from 16 residues. V was pared by 2 bases and J by 6 bases, with 9 bases of the junction left unmatched. Germline CDR1 reads KGHDR; CDR2 reads SFDVKD. In DNA form, the CDR3 reads TGTGCCACCAGTGATTCGCGAACAGGGGCTACTCAGCCCCAGCATTTT. Protein sequence: CATSDSRTGATQPQHF.

The count of this clone is one. The chain has TRBV7-2 and TRBJ1-1; D unclear. With 5 bases removed from V and 1 base from J, the gap between germline ends came to 14 bases. Germline CDR1 SGHTA, CDR2 FQGNSA. There are 15 residues in the CDR3. In DNA, the CDR3 is TGTGCCAGCAGCCCCGATTGGAGTAGGAACACTGAAGCTTTCTTT. It is translated as CASSPDWSRNTEAFF.

This clone turned up a few times. CDR3 region: CASSYGTGLRQDEQFF. CDR3 nucleotide sequence: TGTGCCAGCAGTTACGGGACAGGCCTTAGGCAAGATGAGCAGTTCTTC. The V call is TRBV6-5, the J call TRBJ2-1, with 8 bases lining up with TRBD1. Germline V gives CDR1 MNHEY, CDR2 SVGAGI. The CDR3 has 16 residues. V was pared by 2 bases and J by 8 bases, with 11 bases of the junction left unmatched.

The genes are TRBV3-1 (or the pseudogene TRBV3-2) and TRBJ1-4; D is unresolved. Trimming left V 7 bases short and J 12 bases short, with 9 bases between. This CDR3 spans 10 amino acids. Germline-derived CDR1 and CDR2 are LGHDT and YNNKEL (reference sequence). CDR3 nucleotides: TGTGCCAGCAAGGGAGAGGAACTGTTTTTT. This gives the protein CASKGEELFF.

The V and J genes are TRBV5-4 and TRBJ2-7, with 9 bases identical to TRBD2. The germline V gene has CDR1 SGHNT and CDR2 YYREEE (reference sequence). This CDR3 has 14 residues. V trimming: 4 bases; J trimming: 3 bases; junction bases outside the gene matches: 5. CDR3 sequence reads: CASSGVAGDYEQYF. The CDR3 nucleotides read TGTGCCAGCAGCGGGGTAGCGGGGGACTACGAGCAGTACTTC.

This chain uses TRBV6-5 with TRBJ1-5; 7 nucleotides match TRBD1. After removal of 6 bases from V and 7 bases from J, the junction contained 9 bases not matched to a gene. The CDR3 length is 14 residues. Germline loops: CDR1 MNHEY, CDR2 SVGAGI. This CDR3 is CASSDRAKNQPQHF. In nucleotides, the CDR3 is TGTGCCAGCAGCGACAGGGCTAAAAACCAGCCCCAGCATTTT.

J is TRBJ1-2 and V is TRBV7-2, with a possible D match to TRBD1 (6 bases). Trimming took 1 base from V and 8 from J, leaving 17 bases between them. Germline lookup yields CDR1 SGHTA and CDR2 FQGNSA. This CDR3 has 15 amino acids. The CDR3: CASSLGVWGGGGYTF. In DNA form, the CDR3 reads TGTGCCAGCAGCTTAGGAGTATGGGGGGGCGGCGGCTACACCTTC.

This clone has a handful of counts. The chain combines TRBV28 with TRBJ1-2; 9 bases fit TRBD1. After removal of 3 bases from V and 4 bases from J, the junction contained 9 bases not matched to a gene. The CDR3 has 16 residues. Germline V gives CDR1 MDHEN, CDR2 SYDVKM. This CDR3 is CASSFSGQGGLYGYTF. DNA of the CDR3: TGTGCCAGCAGTTTTTCGGGACAGGGAGGTCTCTATGGCTACACCTTC.

This clone was observed at least ten times. The V call is TRBV2, the J call TRBJ1-1; tentatively, D is TRBD1 (5 bases). The V end was cut by 8 bases, the J end by 5 bases, with 9 bases between. Germline CDR1 is SNHLY and CDR2 is FYNNEI. This CDR3 is 11 amino acids long. The CDR3 spells CASGAGTEAFF. The CDR3 nucleotides read TGTGCCAGCGGGGCCGGTACTGAAGCTTTCTTT.

The genes are TRBV19 and TRBJ1-5; no clear D gene. Germline CDR1 reads LNHDA; CDR2 reads SQIVND (reference sequence). This CDR3 has 13 residues. V dropped 9 bases and J dropped 5 bases, with 14 bases sitting between them. CDR3 nucleotide sequence: TGTGCCAGCGCCGACGGGATCTATCAGCCCCAGCATTTT. Amino acid sequence: CASADGIYQPQHF. Supplemented by reference TRBV19 and TRBJ1-5, the full variable domain reads DGGITQSPKYLFRKEGQNVTLSCEQNLNHDAMYWYRQDPGQGLRLIYYSQIVNDFQKGDIAEGYSVSREKKESFPLTVTSAQKNPTAFYLCASADGIYQPQHFGDGTRLSIL.

The chain carries TRBV29-1 and TRBJ1-5; the match to TRBD1 covers 8 bases. The CDR3 loop spans 12 amino acids. Germline CDR1 SQVTM, CDR2 ANQGSEA. The V segment lost 6 bases and the J segment 3 bases; nucleotides outside the gene matches: 1. The CDR3 reads CSVGQANQPQHF. CDR3 sequence (DNA): TGCAGCGTGGGACAGGCCAATCAGCCCCAGCATTTT.

The chain is built from TRBV19 and TRBJ1-6; TRBD1 might be the D (6 bases). Trimming removed 1 base at V and 10 bases at J, with 17 bases between. This CDR3 is built from 16 residues. The germline V gene encodes CDR1 LNHDA and CDR2 SQIVND (reference sequence). The CDR3: CASSIGRQARGSPLHF. CDR3 bases: TGTGCCAGTAGTATAGGTCGACAGGCTAGGGGCTCACCCCTCCACTTT.

The V gene is TRBV6-5, the J gene TRBJ2-7; no clear D gene. V lost 5 bases and J lost 4, with 6 bases in between. CDR3 size: 11 residues. The germline CDR1 and CDR2 sequences are MNHEY and SVGAGI. CDR3 residues: CASSLLYEQYF. In DNA, the CDR3 is TGTGCCAGCAGTCTCCTTTACGAGCAGTACTTC.

The rearrangement links TRBV11-2 to TRBJ2-1, with D maybe TRBD2 (5 bases). V lost 1 base and J lost 6, with 16 bases in between. CDR1 and CDR2 (germline): SGHAT, FQNNGV. The CDR3 is 16 residues long. The CDR3 nucleotides read TGTGCCAGCAGCTTAGGCTCGGGGATCAACTTCAATGAGCAGTTCTTC. Its translation is CASSLGSGINFNEQFF.

This clone occurred once. The V call is TRBV6-6, the J call TRBJ2-7; possibly TRBD2 for D (7 bases). V lost 2 bases and J 4 bases, leaving 12 bases between the germline ends. Germline CDR1 and CDR2: MNHNY and SVGAGI (reference sequence). This CDR3 has 14 amino acids. The CDR3, as DNA: TGTGCCAGCAGTTACCCGGGGGGCGGGTACGAGCAGTACTTC. The encoded protein is CASSYPGGGYEQYF.

V gene TRBV4-1 combines with J gene TRBJ2-6; TRBD1 matches 7 bases. Looked up from germline, CDR1 is MGHRA and CDR2 is YSYEKL. CDR3 length: 16 amino acids. V lost 4 bases, J lost 2 bases, and 5 bases stayed unmatched. The CDR3 region is CASSPRQGPGANVLTF. CDR3 sequence (DNA): TGCGCCAGCAGCCCCCGACAGGGACCTGGGGCCAACGTCCTGACTTTC.

This clone has a handful of counts. The chain recombines TRBV7-2 with TRBJ2-7; no clear D. The CDR3 totals 13 residues. In germline, CDR1 is SGHTA, CDR2 FQGNSA. V was trimmed by 2 bases and J by 0 bases, leaving 5 bases between them. CDR3 region: CASSLTSSYEQYF. CDR3 coding DNA: TGTGCCAGCAGCTTAACGAGCTCCTACGAGCAGTACTTC.

V and J are TRBV5-1 and TRBJ2-1; weak D call: TRBD1 (6 bases). V lost 0 bases to trimming and J lost 6 bases, with 16 bases between them. CDR3 length: 16 residues. Looked up from germline, CDR1 is SGHRS and CDR2 is YFSETQ. CDR3 residues: CASSLVGTPRGNEQFF. CDR3 DNA: TGCGCCAGCAGCTTGGTAGGGACACCTCGGGGCAATGAGCAGTTCTTC.

The chain is built from TRBV5-4 and TRBJ2-7; D uncertain. V was shortened by 4 bases and J by 3 bases, with 11 bases between the two germline ends. The CDR3 is made up of 13 amino acids. Germline V CDR1 and CDR2: SGHNT, YYREEE (reference sequence). CDR3 sequence reads: CASSGAPFYEQYF. The CDR3 DNA sequence: TGTGCCAGCAGCGGAGCTCCATTCTACGAGCAGTACTTC.

The chain couples TRBV4-2 to TRBJ2-3; 10 positions match TRBD2. Germline CDR1 is LGHNA and CDR2 is YNFKEQ. The CDR3 loop spans 15 amino acids. The ends lost 10 bases at V and 1 base at J; junction bases unmatched: 8. The CDR3 reads CATQSGGAGTDTQYF. CDR3 in DNA: TGTGCCACCCAGAGCGGGGGGGCGGGCACAGATACGCAGTATTTT.